What follows describes a single T cell receptor beta chain. Its antigen is not known. The data were taken from a study of cytomegalovirus exposure and HLA in healthy donors. Study-wide results and caveats: Among the sequence variants, a highly shared cluster was likely an artifact of sequencing.

A multiplex PCR was run with 60 Vbeta primers and 13 Jbeta primers. The protocol was immunoSEQ multiplex PCR, while the TCRdb copy is restricted to in-frame clones and leaves out a portion. The sample lists some 150,000 clones; less than 80% were seen once. V was trimmed by 4 bases and J by 4 bases, leaving 7 bases between them. Germline-derived CDR1 and CDR2 are SGHVS and FQNEAQ. The CDR3 totals 12 residues. This TCR was sampled from a man aged 40-49 years in good health and CMV-seronegative. The specimen sequenced was PBMCs. V is TRBV7-8 and J is TRBJ1-2; D remains ambiguous. The CDR3 coding sequence is TGTGCCAGCAGCTATGGAGTCTATGGCTACACCTTC. This codes for CASSYGVYGYTF. The variable domain in full, completed from reference TRBV7-8 and TRBJ1-2, reads GAGVSQSPRYKVAKRGQDVALRCDPISGHVSLFWYQQALGQGPEFLTYFQNEAQLDKSGLPSDRFFAERPEGSVSTLKIQRTQQEDSAVYLCASSYGVYGYTFGSGTRLTVV.